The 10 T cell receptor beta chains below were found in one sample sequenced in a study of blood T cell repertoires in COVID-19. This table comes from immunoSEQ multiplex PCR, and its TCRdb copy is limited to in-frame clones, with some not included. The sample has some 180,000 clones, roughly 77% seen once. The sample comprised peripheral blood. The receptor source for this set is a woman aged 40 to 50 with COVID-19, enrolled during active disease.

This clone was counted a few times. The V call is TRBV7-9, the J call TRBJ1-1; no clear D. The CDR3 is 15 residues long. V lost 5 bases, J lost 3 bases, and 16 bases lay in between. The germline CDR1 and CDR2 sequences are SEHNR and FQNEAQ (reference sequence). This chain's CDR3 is CASSLYQAEHTEAFF. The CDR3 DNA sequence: TGTGCCAGCAGCCTTTATCAGGCCGAACACACTGAAGCTTTCTTT.

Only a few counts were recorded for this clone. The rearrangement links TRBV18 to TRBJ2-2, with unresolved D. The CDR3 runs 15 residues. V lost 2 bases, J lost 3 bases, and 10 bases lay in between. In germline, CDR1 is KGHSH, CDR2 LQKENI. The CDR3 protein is CASSPRRGDTGELFF. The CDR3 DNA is TGTGCCAGCTCACCAAGAAGAGGTGACACCGGGGAGCTGTTTTTT.

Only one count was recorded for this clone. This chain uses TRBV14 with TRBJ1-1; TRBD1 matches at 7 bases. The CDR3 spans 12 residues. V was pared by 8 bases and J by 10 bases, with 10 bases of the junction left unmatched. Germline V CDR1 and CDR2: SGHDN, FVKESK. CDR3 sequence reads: CASGADRVGAFF. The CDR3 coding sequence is TGTGCCAGCGGTGCCGACAGGGTGGGAGCTTTCTTT.

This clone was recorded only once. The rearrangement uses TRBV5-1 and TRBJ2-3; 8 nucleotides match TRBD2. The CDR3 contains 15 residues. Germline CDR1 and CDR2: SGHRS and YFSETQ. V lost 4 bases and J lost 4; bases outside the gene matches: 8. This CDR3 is CASSRTSGRADTQYF. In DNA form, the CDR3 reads TGCGCCAGCAGCCGTACTAGCGGAAGGGCAGATACGCAGTATTTT. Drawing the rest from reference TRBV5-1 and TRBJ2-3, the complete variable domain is KAGVTQTPRYLIKTRGQQVTLSCSPISGHRSVSWYQQTPGQGLQFLFEYFSETQRNKGNFPGRFSGRQFSNSRSEMNVSTLELGDSALYLCASSRTSGRADTQYFGPGTRLTVL.

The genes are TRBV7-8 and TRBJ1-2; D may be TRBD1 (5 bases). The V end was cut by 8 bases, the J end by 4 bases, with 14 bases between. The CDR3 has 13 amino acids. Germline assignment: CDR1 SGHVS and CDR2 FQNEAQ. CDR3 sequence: CASGGQTPYGYTF. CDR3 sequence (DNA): TGTGCCAGCGGTGGACAAACCCCCTATGGCTACACCTTC.

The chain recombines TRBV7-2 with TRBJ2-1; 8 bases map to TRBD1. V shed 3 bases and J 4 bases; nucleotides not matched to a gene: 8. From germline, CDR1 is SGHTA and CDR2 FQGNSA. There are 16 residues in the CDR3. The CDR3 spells CASSLVSGQEYNEQFF. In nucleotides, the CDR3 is TGTGCCAGCAGCTTGGTGTCGGGACAGGAATACAATGAGCAGTTCTTC.

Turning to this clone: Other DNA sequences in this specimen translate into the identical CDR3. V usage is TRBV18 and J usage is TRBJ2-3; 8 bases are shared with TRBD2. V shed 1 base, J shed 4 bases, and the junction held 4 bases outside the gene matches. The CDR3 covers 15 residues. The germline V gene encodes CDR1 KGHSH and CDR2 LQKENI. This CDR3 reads CASSPLAGGSDTQYF. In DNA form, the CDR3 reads TGTGCCAGCTCACCACTCGCGGGAGGCTCAGATACGCAGTATTTT.

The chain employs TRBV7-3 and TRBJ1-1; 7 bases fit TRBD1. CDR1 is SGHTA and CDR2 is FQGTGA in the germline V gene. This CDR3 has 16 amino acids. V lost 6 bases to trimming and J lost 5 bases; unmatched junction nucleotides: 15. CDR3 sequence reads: CASSDTGTAIKTEAFF. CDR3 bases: TGTGCCAGCAGTGACACCGGGACAGCGATAAAGACTGAAGCTTTCTTT.

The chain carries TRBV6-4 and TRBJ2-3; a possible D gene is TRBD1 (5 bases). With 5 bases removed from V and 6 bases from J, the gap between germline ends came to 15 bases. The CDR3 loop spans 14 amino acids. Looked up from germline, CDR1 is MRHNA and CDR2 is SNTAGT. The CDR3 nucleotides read TGTGCCAGCAGTATTGGCAGGGAAGAGGATACGCAGTATTTT. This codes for CASSIGREEDTQYF.

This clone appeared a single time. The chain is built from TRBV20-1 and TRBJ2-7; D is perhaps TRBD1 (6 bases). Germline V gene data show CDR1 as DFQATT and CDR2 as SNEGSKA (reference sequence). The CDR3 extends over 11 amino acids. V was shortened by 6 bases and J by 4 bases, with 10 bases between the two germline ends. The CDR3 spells CSAQGRYEQYF. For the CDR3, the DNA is TGCAGTGCCCAGGGGAGATACGAGCAGTACTTC.